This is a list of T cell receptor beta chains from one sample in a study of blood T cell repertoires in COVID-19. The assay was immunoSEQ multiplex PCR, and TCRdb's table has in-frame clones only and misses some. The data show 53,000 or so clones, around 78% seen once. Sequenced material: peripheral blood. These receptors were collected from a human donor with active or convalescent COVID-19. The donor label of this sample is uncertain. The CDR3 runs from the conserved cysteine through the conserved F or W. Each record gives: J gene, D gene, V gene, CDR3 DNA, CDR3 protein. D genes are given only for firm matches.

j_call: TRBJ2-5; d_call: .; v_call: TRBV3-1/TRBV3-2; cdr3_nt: TGTGCCAGCAGCCAAGTCTTGCAGGTTCGCCTCCCAGAGGAGACCCAGTACTTC; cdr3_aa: CASSQVLQVRLPEETQYF
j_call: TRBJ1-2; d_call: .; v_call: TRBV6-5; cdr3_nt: TGTGCCAGCAGTCCGGGGTCGGACTATGGCTACACCTTC; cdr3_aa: CASSPGSDYGYTF
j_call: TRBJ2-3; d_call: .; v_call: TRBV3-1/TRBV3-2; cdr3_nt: TGTGCCAGCAGGGAGGGGATGAGCACAGATACGCAGTATTTT; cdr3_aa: CASREGMSTDTQYF
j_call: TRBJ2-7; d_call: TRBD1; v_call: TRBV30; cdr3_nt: TGTGCCTGGACTCCGACAGGGCCTGAGCAGTACTTC; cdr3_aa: CAWTPTGPEQYF
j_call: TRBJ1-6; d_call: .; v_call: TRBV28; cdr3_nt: TGTGCCAGCAACCCTCCCCCCGGGGGAGGTGGGTCACCCCTCCACTTT; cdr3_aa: CASNPPPGGGGSPLHF
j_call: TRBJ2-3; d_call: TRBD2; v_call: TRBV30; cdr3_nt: TGTGCCTGGACAAGACTAGCGGGGACAGATACGCAGTATTTT; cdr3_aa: CAWTRLAGTDTQYF
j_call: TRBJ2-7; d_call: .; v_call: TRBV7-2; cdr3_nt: TGTGCCAGCAGCTTAGCTGGCGGGGCCTACGAGCAGTACTTC; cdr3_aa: CASSLAGGAYEQYF
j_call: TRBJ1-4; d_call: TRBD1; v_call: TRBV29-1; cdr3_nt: TGCAGCGTTGAGGCAGGGGGCCGAAAACTGTTTTTT; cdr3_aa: CSVEAGGRKLFF
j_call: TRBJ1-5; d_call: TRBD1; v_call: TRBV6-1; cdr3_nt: TGTGCCAGCAGTGAGGGACAGGGGGCTCAGCCCCAGCATTTT; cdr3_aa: CASSEGQGAQPQHF
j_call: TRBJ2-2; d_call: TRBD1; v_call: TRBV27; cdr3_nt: TGTGCCAGCAGCACCCAGGGGGCCCATCTGACCGGGGAGCTGTTTTTT; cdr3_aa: CASSTQGAHLTGELFF
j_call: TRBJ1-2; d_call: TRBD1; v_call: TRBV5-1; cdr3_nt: TGCGCCAGCAGGAGCCTCCGGGACAGGGAGGGCTACACCTTC; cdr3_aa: CASRSLRDREGYTF